This T cell receptor beta chain came from a study of CXCR3-negative and CXCR3-positive naive CD8 T cells (dated by TCRdb to the late 2010s). Study-level background: In total, 110 million to 150 million TRB reads were obtained, corresponding to roughly 1.5 +/- 0.3 million reads per library. Diversity and physicochemical repertoire analyses covered 11 donors pooled from two independent experiments. The TRBV-TRBJ cluster analysis covered naive subsets from 5 or 6 donors and memory cells from 3 donors.

Each CD8+ T cell subset was flow-sorted in triplicate, and some 310,000 cells per subset were placed directly into RLT lysis buffer. Naive CD8+ T cells were defined stringently as CD45RO-CCR7+CD27+CD95- to exclude memory contaminants. Standard density gradient centrifugation was used to isolate peripheral blood mononuclear cells from buffy coats. A FACSAria III was used to flow-sort naive CXCR3-negative and CXCR3-positive CD8+ T cells. Total RNA was extracted from sorted cells using an RNeasy Mini Kit. Counted from cysteine to phenylalanine, this CDR3 has 15 amino acids. The protein alone is recorded here. Sequenced using a NextSeq 550. The Human TCR Profiling Kit (MiLaboratory) was used to prepare UMI-labeled 5' RACE TRB cDNA libraries. cDNA synthesis used the entire amount of extracted RNA, and PCR amplification then used the entire amount of cDNA produced. Libraries were prepared in parallel with an identical number of PCR cycles. Turning to the authors' computational methods: MIGEC and MiXCR extracted about 48,000 +/- 9,800 unique UMI-labeled TRB cDNA molecules per library, requiring at least two reads per UMI. On average, 40,000 +/- 10,000 functional in-frame TRB CDR3 nucleotide clonotypes lacking stop codons were found per library. After each sample was downsampled to 5000 UMI-labeled TRB molecules, VDJtools was used to calculate diversity metrics such as normalized Shannon-Wiener and Chao1. Clonotype-size-weighted physicochemical properties of the central five CDR3 residues (interaction energy, strength, volume and Kidera factor 4) were computed in VDJtools. Reprocessed by TCRdb, the reads give a single entry per CDR3 protein sequence, without DNA. TCRdb, not the original authors, processed these V and J calls. The sample's clone listing holds approximately 120,000 distinct CDR3 sequences. About 0.34% of the sample is held by the ten biggest clonotypes.

The paper as a whole reports these results and caveats: Comparably high repertoire diversity was found in both naive subsets, whereas much lower repertoire diversity was found in memory CD8+ T cells. Because surface CD5, which is linked to self-reactivity in mice, was comparable between the naive subsets, TCR interaction strength was also inferred from TRB CDR3 physicochemical properties. Freshly isolated PBMCs were used for most assays because CXCR3 expression went down partially after cryopreservation. TRB CDR3s from CXCR3-positive naive cells showed higher hydrophobicity (lower Kidera factor 4), lower energy, and higher strength and volume indices than CXCR3-negative naive cells. TRBV-TRBJ usage was similar between naive CXCR3-negative and CXCR3-positive cells from the same donor, while memory cells showed distinct patterns.

Of note for this clonotype: It lacks a known antigen.

This receptor was obtained from a human donor in good health. Some clones in this sample may be carry-over from other donors' samples. The sequenced sample was naive CXCR3+ CD8+ T cells from blood. Interpreted using the paper, the cell subset or site label stands for: CD45RO-CCR7+CD27+CD95- naive CD8+ T cells expressing CXCR3 (TNR3+). The chain uses TRBV12-3 or TRBV12-4 and TRBJ2-1. CDR3 sequence: CASSNRGGSYNEQFF.